One T cell receptor beta chain is described in this entry. Its antigen is as yet unknown. Profiled with immunoSEQ multiplex PCR; TCRdb holds only in-frame clones, not every one. The table lists around 140,000 clones, roughly 90% of them singletons, with 5% to 6.5% in the top ten. This entry comes from a study of T cell responses to AZD1222 COVID-19 vaccine. Study-level points and caveats: Nearly half of spike-specific TCRs reportedly target unmutated variant regions.

The V gene lost 7 bases and the J gene lost 9 bases, with 19 bases spanning the gap. The CDR3 is 15 amino acids. Germline V gene sequence: CDR1 MNHEY, CDR2 SVGAGI. The receptor's source is an adult in good health. The chain links TRBV6-5 to TRBJ1-6, with no clear D. This specimen consisted of peripheral blood, obtained on day 0 of AZD1222 vaccination. DNA for the CDR3: TGTGCCAGCACCCGAAAACGGGCACCTGGTTCACCCCTCCACTTT. It specifies CASTRKRAPGSPLHF.